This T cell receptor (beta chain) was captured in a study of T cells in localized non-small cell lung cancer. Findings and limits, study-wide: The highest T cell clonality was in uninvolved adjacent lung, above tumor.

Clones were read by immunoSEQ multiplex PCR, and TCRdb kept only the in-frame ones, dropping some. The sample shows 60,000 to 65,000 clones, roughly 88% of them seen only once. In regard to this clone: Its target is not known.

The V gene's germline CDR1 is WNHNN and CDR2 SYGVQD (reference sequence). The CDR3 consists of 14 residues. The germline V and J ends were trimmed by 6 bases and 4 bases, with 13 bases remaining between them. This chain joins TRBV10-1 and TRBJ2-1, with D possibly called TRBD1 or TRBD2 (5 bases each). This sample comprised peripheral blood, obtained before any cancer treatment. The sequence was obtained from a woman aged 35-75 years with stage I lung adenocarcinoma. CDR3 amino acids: CASRLGTRYNEQFF. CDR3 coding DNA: TGCGCCAGCAGGCTCGGGACCCGATACAATGAGCAGTTCTTC.